Following are 4 T cell receptor beta chains from one sample sequenced in a study of graft-versus-host responses after intestinal transplantation. These receptors are not linked to any known antigen. Only in-frame clones appear in the TCRdb table, and some are missing; sequencing was by immunoSEQ multiplex PCR. The data contain over 75,000 clones, about 89% of them singletons. Source: unstimulated CD4+ T cells sorted from spleen or lymph node cells, taken before intestinal transplant. These receptors were collected from a human donor who received an intestinal transplant.

V usage is TRBV19 and J usage is TRBJ2-7; tentative D call: TRBD2 (5 bases). Germline CDR1 reads LNHDA; CDR2 reads SQIVND (reference sequence). CDR3 size: 14 residues. The V gene lost 2 bases and the J gene lost 3 bases, with 11 bases spanning the gap. CDR3 protein: CASSIQDGLYEQYF. The CDR3 nucleotides are TGTGCCAGTAGTATACAAGACGGACTCTACGAGCAGTACTTC. The variable domain in full, completed from reference TRBV19 and TRBJ2-7, reads DGGITQSPKYLFRKEGQNVTLSCEQNLNHDAMYWYRQDPGQGLRLIYYSQIVNDFQKGDIAEGYSVSREKKESFPLTVTSAQKNPTAFYLCASSIQDGLYEQYFGPGTRLTVT.

The rearrangement links TRBV7-6 to TRBJ2-1, with D possibly being TRBD2 (5 bases). This CDR3 spans 16 amino acids. V dropped 5 bases and J dropped 0 bases, with 14 bases sitting between them. The germline V gene encodes CDR1 SGHVS and CDR2 FNYEAQ. In DNA form, the CDR3 reads TGTGCCAGCAGCCCGATCGGTGGGAGCTCCTACAATGAGCAGTTCTTC. Protein: CASSPIGGSSYNEQFF.

This rearrangement joins TRBV11-1 to TRBJ2-1; possible D gene TRBD1, 5 bases. CDR1 and CDR2 from the germline V gene are SGHAT and FQDESV (reference sequence). Trimming removed 2 bases from V and 2 bases from J, with 7 bases in between. The CDR3 is 14 residues long. The DNA for the CDR3 is TGTGCCAGCAGCTTACAGGGTGCCTACAATGAGCAGTTCTTC. Protein product: CASSLQGAYNEQFF.

The chain uses TRBV9 and TRBJ1-3; no definite D call. This CDR3 is built from 14 residues. V gave up 2 bases and J gave up 4 bases, with 10 bases separating them. Germline V gene data show CDR1 as SGDLS and CDR2 as YYNGEE. CDR3 sequence (DNA): TGTGCCAGCAGCGTGGGCGTTCTCGGAAACACCATATATTTT. Its translation is CASSVGVLGNTIYF.